This TCR beta chain was sequenced during a study of blood T cell repertoires in COVID-19. Study-level information: Donors in the United States, Italy and Spain gave samples during acute or convalescent COVID-19. Nucleic acid was either cDNA or gDNA, and it came from T cells, B-cell-depleted T cells, or PBMCs.

Authors' data handling: The assay estimated nucleated cells by amplifying reference gene primers. The method was immunoSEQ multiplex PCR; TCRdb's version includes in-frame clones alone and lacks a portion of them. V and J calls and clone size follow that table, whereas D and trimming were derived from the DNA. The sample lists about 170,000 clones; approximately 85% were seen once. The CDR3 is 16 amino acids. CDR1 and CDR2 (germline): MNHEY, SVGAGI. The V and J ends lost 2 bases and 4 bases, in that order; junction bases with no gene match: 8. The specimen was peripheral blood. This sequence was found in a man in his fifties or sixties who had recovered from COVID-19. V gene TRBV6-5 combines with J gene TRBJ2-5; 9 nucleotides align to TRBD2. The CDR3 nucleotides read TGTGCCAGCAGTTACAGGCGGGGGGGCAGAGGAGAGACCCAGTACTTC. Its translation: CASSYRRGGRGETQYF.